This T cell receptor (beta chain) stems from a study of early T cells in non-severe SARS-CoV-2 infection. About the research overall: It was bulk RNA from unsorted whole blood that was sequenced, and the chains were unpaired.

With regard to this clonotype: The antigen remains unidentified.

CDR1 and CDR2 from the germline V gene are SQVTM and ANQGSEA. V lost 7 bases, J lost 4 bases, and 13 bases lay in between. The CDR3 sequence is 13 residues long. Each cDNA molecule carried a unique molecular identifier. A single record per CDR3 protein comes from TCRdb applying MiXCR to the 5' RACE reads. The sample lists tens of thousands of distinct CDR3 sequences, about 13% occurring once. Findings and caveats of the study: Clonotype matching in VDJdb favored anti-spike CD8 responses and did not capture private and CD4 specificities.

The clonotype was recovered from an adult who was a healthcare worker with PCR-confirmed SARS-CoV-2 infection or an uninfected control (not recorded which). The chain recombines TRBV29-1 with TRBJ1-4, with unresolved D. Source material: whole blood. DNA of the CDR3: TGCAGCGCTAGAAGGCCCGATAATGAAAAACTGTTTTTT. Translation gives CSARRPDNEKLFF. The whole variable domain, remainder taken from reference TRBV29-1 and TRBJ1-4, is SAVISQKPSRDICQRGTSLTIQCQVDSQVTMMFWYRQQPGQSLTLIATANQGSEATYESGFVIDKFPISRPNLTFSTLTVSNMSPEDSSIYLCSARRPDNEKLFFGSGTQLSVL.